A selection of T cell receptor beta chains follows, all from one sample in a study of blood T cells in healthy people across ages. TCRdb recomputed calls from the 5' RACE reads with MiXCR, one row per CDR3 protein. This sample carries some 700,000 distinct CDR3 sequences, about 24% of them seen once, and the ten largest clones take roughly 22%. Sequencing input: blood. The receptors stem from a man in his 70s in good health. The conserved cysteine and the conserved F or W are not part of the CDR3 here.

cdr3_aa | j_call | v_call
ASRGEYNSPLH | TRBJ1-6 | TRBV2
ASKVAGGPGTQY | TRBJ2-3 | TRBV28
ASSSSRRGYT | TRBJ1-2 | TRBV13
ATSDQGRIGANVLT | TRBJ2-6 | TRBV24-1
ASSWDPGQRRKDTQY | TRBJ2-3 | TRBV5-5
ASSFQGFGEKLF | TRBJ1-4 | TRBV18
SARVGTSFGQETQY | TRBJ2-5 | TRBV20-1
ASSFGLAGEIRDTQY | TRBJ2-3 | TRBV7-2
ASSQMSSSYEQY | NA | TRBV3-1
ASSVADRPNYGYT | TRBJ1-2 | TRBV9
AISPGVNEQY | TRBJ2-7 | TRBV10-3
ASSESTGGNQPQH | TRBJ1-5 | TRBV10-2
ASSQNRQDRDKGREAF | TRBJ1-1 | TRBV3-1
ATSRDQAEQETQY | TRBJ2-5 | TRBV15
ASSPSTGAVQPQH | TRBJ1-5 | TRBV12-3/TRBV12-4
ASSQGLVSYNEQF | TRBJ2-1 | TRBV11-2
ASSLAQGAYEQY | TRBJ2-7 | TRBV12-3/TRBV12-4
ASLRRTGGLETQY | TRBJ2-5 | TRBV3-1
ASSWTGQGADEQF | TRBJ2-1 | TRBV5-1
ASSQEVLAGGGGADTQY | TRBJ2-3 | TRBV4-3
ASSSRQGTNEKLF | TRBJ1-4 | TRBV12-3/TRBV12-4
ASSQTRGRWNEQF | TRBJ2-1 | TRBV7-2
ASSLVQGAQYT | TRBJ1-2 | TRBV5-6
ASSPMRIGDTGELF | TRBJ2-2 | TRBV18
ASSPGTLPVHTQY | TRBJ2-3 | TRBV12-3/TRBV12-4
ASSYAGTAKNIQY | TRBJ2-4 | TRBV6-6
SARGIAPGGADTQY | TRBJ2-3 | TRBV20-1
SVQPQNEQF | NA | TRBV29-1
ASSSDRLSYEQY | TRBJ2-7 | TRBV12-3/TRBV12-4
ASSSGTAQETQY | TRBJ2-5 | TRBV5-1
ASSYRALIQETQY | TRBJ2-5 | TRBV28
SVATTGDTDTQY | TRBJ2-3 | TRBV29-1
ASSLMGGKDTQY | TRBJ2-3 | TRBV12-3/TRBV12-4
ASSQEGPGSITDTQY | TRBJ2-3 | TRBV4-1
ASSPGGEPREKLF | TRBJ1-4 | TRBV4-2
ASQSFRTEAF | TRBJ1-1 | TRBV19
ASQLAKNIQY | TRBJ2-4 | TRBV28
ASSLYWGGSYNEQF | TRBJ2-1 | TRBV19
ASSGTPLWTQY | TRBJ2-5 | TRBV27
ASSLGTSGDSYNEQF | TRBJ2-1 | TRBV5-1
ASSIENIQY | TRBJ2-4 | TRBV19
ASSFTGGYRDTQY | TRBJ2-3 | TRBV7-9
ASSVSLLAGETDTQY | TRBJ2-3 | TRBV9
ASSPQSGRADTQY | TRBJ2-3 | TRBV12-3/TRBV12-4